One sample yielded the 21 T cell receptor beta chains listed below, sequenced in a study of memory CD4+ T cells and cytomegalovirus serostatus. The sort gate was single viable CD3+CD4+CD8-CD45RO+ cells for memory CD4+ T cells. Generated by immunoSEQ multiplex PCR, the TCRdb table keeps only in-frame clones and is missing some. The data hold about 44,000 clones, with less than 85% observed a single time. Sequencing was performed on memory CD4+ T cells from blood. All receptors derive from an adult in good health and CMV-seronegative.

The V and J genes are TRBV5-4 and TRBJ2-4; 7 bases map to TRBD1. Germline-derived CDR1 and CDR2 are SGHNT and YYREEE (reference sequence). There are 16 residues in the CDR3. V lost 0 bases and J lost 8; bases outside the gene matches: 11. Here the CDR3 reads CASSLGQGLRGDIQYF. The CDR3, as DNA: TGTGCCAGCAGCTTGGGACAGGGTCTCAGAGGGGACATTCAGTACTTC.

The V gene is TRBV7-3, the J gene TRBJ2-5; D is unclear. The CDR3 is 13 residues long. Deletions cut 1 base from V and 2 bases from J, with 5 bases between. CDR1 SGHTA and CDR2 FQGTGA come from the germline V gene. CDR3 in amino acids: CASSLSAQETQYF. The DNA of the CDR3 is TGTGCCAGCAGCTTAAGCGCTCAAGAGACCCAGTACTTC.

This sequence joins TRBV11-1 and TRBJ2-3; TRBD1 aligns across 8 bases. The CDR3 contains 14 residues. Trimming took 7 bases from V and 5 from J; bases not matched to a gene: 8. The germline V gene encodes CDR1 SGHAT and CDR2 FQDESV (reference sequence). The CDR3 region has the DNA TGTGCCAGCAAGCCAGGGGGCTATCAAGATACGCAGTATTTT. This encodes CASKPGGYQDTQYF. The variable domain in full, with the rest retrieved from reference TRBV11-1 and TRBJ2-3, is EAEVAQSPRYKITEKSQAVAFWCDPISGHATLYWYRQILGQGPELLVQFQDESVVDDSQLPKDRFSAERLKGVDSTLKIQPAELGDSAMYLCASKPGGYQDTQYFGPGTRLTVL.

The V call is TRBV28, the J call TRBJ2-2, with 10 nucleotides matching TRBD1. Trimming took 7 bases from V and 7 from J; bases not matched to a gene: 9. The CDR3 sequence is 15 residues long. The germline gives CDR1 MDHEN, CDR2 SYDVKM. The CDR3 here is CASTMTGGWGGELFF. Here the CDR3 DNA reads TGTGCCAGCACCATGACAGGGGGCTGGGGCGGGGAGCTGTTTTTT.

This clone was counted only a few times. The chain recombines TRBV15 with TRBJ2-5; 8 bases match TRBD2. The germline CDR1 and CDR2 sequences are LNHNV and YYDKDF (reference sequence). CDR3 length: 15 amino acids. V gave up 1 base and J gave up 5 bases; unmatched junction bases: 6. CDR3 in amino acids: CATSRVLAVEETQYF. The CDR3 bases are TGTGCCACCAGCAGAGTACTAGCGGTTGAGGAGACCCAGTACTTC.

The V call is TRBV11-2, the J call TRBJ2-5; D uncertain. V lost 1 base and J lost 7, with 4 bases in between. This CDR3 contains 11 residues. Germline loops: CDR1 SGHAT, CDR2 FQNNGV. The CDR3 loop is CASSLGRTQYF. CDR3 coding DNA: TGTGCCAGCAGCTTAGGCCGGACCCAGTACTTC. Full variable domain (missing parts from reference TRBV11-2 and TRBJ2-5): EAGVAQSPRYKIIEKRQSVAFWCNPISGHATLYWYQQILGQGPKLLIQFQNNGVVDDSQLPKDRFSAERLKGVDSTLKIQPAKLEDSAVYLCASSLGRTQYFGPGTRLLVL.

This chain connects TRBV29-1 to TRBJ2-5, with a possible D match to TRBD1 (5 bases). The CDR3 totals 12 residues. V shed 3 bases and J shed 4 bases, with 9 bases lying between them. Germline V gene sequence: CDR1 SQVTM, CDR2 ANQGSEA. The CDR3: CSVEGQIETQYF. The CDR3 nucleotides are TGCAGCGTTGAGGGGCAGATAGAGACCCAGTACTTC.

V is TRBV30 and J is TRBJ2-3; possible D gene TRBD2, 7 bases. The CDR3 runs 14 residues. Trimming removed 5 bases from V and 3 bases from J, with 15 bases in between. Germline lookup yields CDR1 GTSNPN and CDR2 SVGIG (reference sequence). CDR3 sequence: CAWRGGGATDTQYF. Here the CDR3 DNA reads TGTGCCTGGCGGGGTGGGGGGGCTACAGATACGCAGTATTTT. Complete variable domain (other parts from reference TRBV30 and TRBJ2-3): SQTIHQWPATLVQPVGSPLSLECTVEGTSNPNLYWYRQAAGRGLQLLFYSVGIGQISSEVPQNLSASRPQDRQFILSSKKLLLSDSGFYLCAWRGGGATDTQYFGPGTRLTVL.

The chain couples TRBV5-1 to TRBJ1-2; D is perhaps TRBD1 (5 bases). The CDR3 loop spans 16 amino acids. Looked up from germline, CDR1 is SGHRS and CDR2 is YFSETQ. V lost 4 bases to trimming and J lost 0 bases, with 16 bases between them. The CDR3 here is CASSPRRESANYGYTF. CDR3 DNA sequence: TGCGCCAGCAGCCCCCGCAGGGAATCAGCTAACTATGGCTACACCTTC.

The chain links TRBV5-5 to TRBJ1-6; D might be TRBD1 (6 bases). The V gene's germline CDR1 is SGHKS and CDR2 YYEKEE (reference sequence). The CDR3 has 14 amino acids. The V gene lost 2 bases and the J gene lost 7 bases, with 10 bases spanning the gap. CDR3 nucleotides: TGTGCCAGCAGCTTAGGGGGGAGGAATTCACCCCTCCACTTT. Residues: CASSLGGRNSPLHF.

The CDR3 is CASSSRQGPRDTEAFF. CDR3 coding DNA: TGTGCCAGCAGTTCCCGACAGGGCCCAAGGGACACTGAAGCTTTCTTT. The chain employs TRBV6-5 and TRBJ1-1; 7 bases match TRBD1. After removal of 4 bases from V and 3 bases from J, the junction contained 11 bases not matched to a gene. CDR1 and CDR2 from the germline V gene are MNHEY and SVGAGI. The CDR3 has 16 amino acids.

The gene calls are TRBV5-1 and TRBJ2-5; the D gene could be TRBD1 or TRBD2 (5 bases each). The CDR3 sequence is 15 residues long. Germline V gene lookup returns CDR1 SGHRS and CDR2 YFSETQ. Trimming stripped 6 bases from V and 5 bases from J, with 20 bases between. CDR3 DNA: TGCGCCAGCAACGATGGGACGCCCCGCGGGGAGACCCAGTACTTC. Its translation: CASNDGTPRGETQYF.

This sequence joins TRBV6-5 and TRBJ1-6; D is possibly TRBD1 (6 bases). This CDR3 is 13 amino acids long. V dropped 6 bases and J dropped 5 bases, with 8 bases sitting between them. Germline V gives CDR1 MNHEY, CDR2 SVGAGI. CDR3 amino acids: CASRDSHNSPLHF. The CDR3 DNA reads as TGTGCCAGCAGGGACAGTCATAATTCACCCCTCCACTTT.

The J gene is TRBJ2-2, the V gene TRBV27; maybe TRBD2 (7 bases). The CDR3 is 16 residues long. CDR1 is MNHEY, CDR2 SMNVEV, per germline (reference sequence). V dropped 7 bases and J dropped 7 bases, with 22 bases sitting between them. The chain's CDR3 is CASNAMGGPQGGELFF. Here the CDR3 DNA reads TGTGCCAGCAACGCCATGGGGGGGCCCCAGGGCGGGGAGCTGTTTTTT.

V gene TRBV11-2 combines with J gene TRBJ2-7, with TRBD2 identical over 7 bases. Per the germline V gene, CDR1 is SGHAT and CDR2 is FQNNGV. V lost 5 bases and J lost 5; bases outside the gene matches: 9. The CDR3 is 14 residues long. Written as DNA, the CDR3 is TGTGCCAGCAGCCGGGGGGAGGTTTGGGACGAGCAGTACTTC. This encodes CASSRGEVWDEQYF.

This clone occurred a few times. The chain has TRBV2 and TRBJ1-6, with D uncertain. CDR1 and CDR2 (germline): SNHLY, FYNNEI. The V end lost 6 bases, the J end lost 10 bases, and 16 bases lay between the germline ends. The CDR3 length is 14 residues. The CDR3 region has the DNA TGTGCCAGCAGGGAAAGCTACGCGCGATCACCCCTCCACTTT. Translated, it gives CASRESYARSPLHF.

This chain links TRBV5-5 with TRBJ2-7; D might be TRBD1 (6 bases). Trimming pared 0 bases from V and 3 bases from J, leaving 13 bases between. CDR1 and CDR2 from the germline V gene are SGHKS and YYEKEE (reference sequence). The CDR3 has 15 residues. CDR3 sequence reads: CASSLDQSRGYEQYF. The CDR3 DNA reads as TGTGCCAGCAGCTTGGATCAGTCCAGGGGCTACGAGCAGTACTTC.

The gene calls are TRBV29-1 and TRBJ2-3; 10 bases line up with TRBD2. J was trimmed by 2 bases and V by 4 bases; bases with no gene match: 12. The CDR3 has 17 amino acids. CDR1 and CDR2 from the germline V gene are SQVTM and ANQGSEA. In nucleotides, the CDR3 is TGCAGCGTTGGAAGCCTAGCGGGGGACGGCTACACAGATACGCAGTATTTT. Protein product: CSVGSLAGDGYTDTQYF.

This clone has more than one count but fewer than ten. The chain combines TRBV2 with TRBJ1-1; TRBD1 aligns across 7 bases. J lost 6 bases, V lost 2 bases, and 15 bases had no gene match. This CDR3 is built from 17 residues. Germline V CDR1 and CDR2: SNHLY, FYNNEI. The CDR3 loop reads CASSERGGGIFFSEAFF. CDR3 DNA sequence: TGTGCCAGCAGTGAACGAGGGGGCGGGATCTTTTTCTCTGAAGCTTTCTTT. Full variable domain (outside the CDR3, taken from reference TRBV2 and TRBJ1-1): EPEVTQTPSHQVTQMGQEVILRCVPISNHLYFYWYRQILGQKVEFLVSFYNNEISEKSEIFDDQFSVERPDGSNFTLKIRSTKLEDSAMYFCASSERGGGIFFSEAFFGQGTRLTVV.

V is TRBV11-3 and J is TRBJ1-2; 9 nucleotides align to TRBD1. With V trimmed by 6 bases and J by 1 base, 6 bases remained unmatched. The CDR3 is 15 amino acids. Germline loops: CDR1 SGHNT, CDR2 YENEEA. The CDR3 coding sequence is TGTGCCAGCAGGAGGGACAGGGAGATTAACTATGGCTACACCTTC. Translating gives CASRRDREINYGYTF.

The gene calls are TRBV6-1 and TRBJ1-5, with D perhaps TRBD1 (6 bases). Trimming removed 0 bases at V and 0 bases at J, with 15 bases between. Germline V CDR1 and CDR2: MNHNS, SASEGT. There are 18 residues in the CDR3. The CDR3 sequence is CASSEALLGQSSNQPQHF. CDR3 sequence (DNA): TGTGCCAGCAGTGAAGCGCTTCTAGGACAGTCTAGCAATCAGCCCCAGCATTTT.